Reported below is one T cell receptor (beta chain). What it binds is unknown. The data originate from a study of cytomegalovirus exposure and HLA in healthy donors. Points from the study as a whole: Later on, a genetic analysis was performed. It linked a missense variant in DCLRE1C with V- and J-gene trimming of TCR beta. Three CMV-associated chains were confirmed in vitro to be specific for CMV antigens. Later work found that TCR association rates differed between HLA loci; DRB1 had the most and HLA-C the fewest.

Germline V gene lookup returns CDR1 KGHSH and CDR2 LQKENI. The V gene lost 2 bases and the J gene lost 0 bases, with 8 bases spanning the gap. CDR3 length: 15 amino acids. PCR employed 60 Vbeta and 13 Jbeta primers. Using immunoSEQ multiplex PCR, the repertoire was profiled, and TCRdb retains in-frame clones only, with some absent. The sample shows more than 80,000 clones, about 70% of them seen only once. The gene calls are TRBV18 and TRBJ1-3; possibly TRBD1 for D (6 bases). This clonotype was obtained from a boy aged 5 to 17 in good health and CMV-seronegative. Material: PBMCs. In nucleotides, the CDR3 is TGTGCCAGCTCACCATGGACAGACTCTGGAAACACCATATATTTT. This gives the protein CASSPWTDSGNTIYF.